The 28 T cell receptor beta chains in this list originate from one sample, sequenced in a study of cytomegalovirus exposure and HLA in healthy donors. Primers: 60 Vbeta forward and 13 Jbeta reverse. Measured with immunoSEQ multiplex PCR; TCRdb has only the in-frame clones, and not every one. The sample lists some 180,000 clones, around 77% occurring once. The sequencing input was PBMCs. The receptors originated from a woman in her thirties in good health and CMV-seronegative.

The chain carries TRBV5-1 and TRBJ1-1; 10 positions agree with TRBD1. Germline CDR1 is SGHRS and CDR2 is YFSETQ. CDR3 length: 16 amino acids. V lost 0 bases and J lost 0; bases outside the gene matches: 2. The CDR3 DNA is TGCGCCAGCAGCTTGGGACAGGGGGCCCTGAACACTGAAGCTTTCTTT. Its protein is CASSLGQGALNTEAFF.

The chain uses TRBV11-2 and TRBJ1-6; D gene uncertain. The germline V gene encodes CDR1 SGHAT and CDR2 FQNNGV. This CDR3 is built from 14 residues. Trimming pared 0 bases from V and 9 bases from J, leaving 9 bases between. As DNA, the CDR3 is TGTGCCAGCAGCTTAGATATAGCAATTTCACCCCTCCACTTT. Protein sequence: CASSLDIAISPLHF.

The chain recombines TRBV4-1 with TRBJ2-1, with 7 bases identical to TRBD2. CDR3 length equals 15 residues. Germline-derived CDR1 and CDR2 are MGHRA and YSYEKL. The junction had 11 bases not matched to a gene; V was cut back by 4 bases and J by 8 bases. The CDR3 is CASSRVRDYWYEQFF. DNA for the CDR3: TGCGCCAGCAGCCGAGTCCGGGACTATTGGTATGAGCAGTTCTTC.

In regard to this clone: An end of the junction differs from the germline gene, which may be a read error. The chain couples TRBV11-2 to TRBJ2-7; TRBD2 aligns across 7 bases. Per germline, CDR1 SGHAT and CDR2 FQNNGV. CDR3 size: 13 residues. The CDR3: CASSLTGDYRSGF. The CDR3 DNA follows: TGTGCCAGCAGCTTAACGGGGGACTATCGTTCGGGCTTC. Variable domain in full (rest from reference TRBV11-2 and TRBJ2-7): EAGVAQSPRYKIIEKRQSVAFWCNPISGHATLYWYQQILGQGPKLLIQFQNNGVVDDSQLPKDRFSAERLKGVDSTLKIQPAKLEDSAVYLCASSLTGDYRSGFGPGTRLTVT.

The chain carries TRBV5-4 and TRBJ2-4, with a tentative D call TRBD1 (6 bases). CDR3 size: 15 residues. With 7 bases removed from V and 10 bases from J, the gap between germline ends came to 24 bases. Germline CDR1 and CDR2: SGHNT and YYREEE (reference sequence). The CDR3 DNA is TGTGCCAGCGGCCCTGGGGGTCAGGGGTACAGGATTCAGTACTTC. This sequence encodes CASGPGGQGYRIQYF. The whole variable domain, filled in from reference TRBV5-4 and TRBJ2-4, reads ETGVTQSPTHLIKTRGQQVTLRCSSQSGHNTVSWYQQALGQGPQFIFQYYREEENGRGNFPPRFSGLQFPNYSSELNVNALELDDSALYLCASGPGGQGYRIQYFGAGTRLSVL.

CDR3: CASSFRDLNTEAFF. For the CDR3, the DNA is TGCGCCAGCAGCTTCCGGGATTTGAACACTGAAGCTTTCTTT. This sequence joins TRBV5-1 and TRBJ1-1, with unresolved D. Looked up from germline, CDR1 is SGHRS and CDR2 is YFSETQ. V dropped 2 bases and J dropped 0 bases, with 8 bases sitting between them. This CDR3 spans 14 amino acids.

This clone is a singleton in its sample. J is TRBJ2-1 and V is TRBV2; tentatively, D is TRBD2 (5 bases). Germline loops: CDR1 SNHLY, CDR2 FYNNEI. Trimming pared 5 bases from V and 7 bases from J, leaving 12 bases between. The CDR3 has 13 amino acids. The CDR3 sequence is CASSRLLRNEQFF. The CDR3 DNA sequence: TGTGCCAGCAGTCGACTATTAAGGAATGAGCAGTTCTTC.

V usage is TRBV9 and J usage is TRBJ1-5; D might be TRBD1 (6 bases). Germline-derived CDR1 and CDR2 are SGDLS and YYNGEE. The CDR3 covers 14 residues. Trimming removed 3 bases at V and 4 bases at J, with 11 bases between. CDR3 DNA: TGTGCCAGCAGCGCCCAGGGGTGGAATCAGCCCCAGCATTTT. Translating it yields CASSAQGWNQPQHF. Complete variable domain (other parts from reference TRBV9 and TRBJ1-5): DSGVTQTPKHLITATGQRVTLRCSPRSGDLSVYWYQQSLDQGLQFLIQYYNGEERAKGNILERFSAQQFPDLHSELNLSSLELGDSALYFCASSAQGWNQPQHFGDGTRLSIL.

This chain links TRBV28 with TRBJ2-5, with TRBD2 as a possible D gene (7 bases). The CDR3 totals 17 residues. V shed 7 bases and J shed 5 bases, with 26 bases lying between them. Germline lookup yields CDR1 MDHEN and CDR2 SYDVKM. The CDR3 DNA is TGTGCCAGCACCCGGGGGCCCGGCGCGGGAGATTGGGAGACCCAGTACTTC. It translates to CASTRGPGAGDWETQYF.

This clone has only one observation. This chain connects TRBV28 to TRBJ2-7; 9 bases match TRBD1. The germline V gene has CDR1 MDHEN and CDR2 SYDVKM. The CDR3 is 13 amino acids. The J segment lost 4 bases and the V segment lost 10 bases, leaving 8 bases of the junction unmatched. In DNA, the CDR3 is TGTGCCATCGCACCGGGACAGGGATACGAGCAGTACTTC. Translation: CAIAPGQGYEQYF.

This chain connects TRBV5-1 to TRBJ2-1; 8 bases fit TRBD1. The trim removed 0 bases at V and 5 bases at J, leaving 16 bases unmatched. CDR1 and CDR2 (germline): SGHRS, YFSETQ. The CDR3 length is 19 residues. This CDR3 reads CASSLGTDRVFGPDNEQFF. In DNA, the CDR3 is TGCGCCAGCAGCTTGGGGACGGACAGGGTATTCGGACCAGACAATGAGCAGTTCTTC.

The chain combines TRBV7-9 with TRBJ2-1; 9 bases agree with TRBD2. Germline lookup yields CDR1 SEHNR and CDR2 FQNEAQ (reference sequence). V shed 1 base and J 0 bases; nucleotides not matched to a gene: 4. The CDR3 runs to 17 residues. CDR3 protein: CASSLGLREGSYNEQFF. DNA of the CDR3: TGTGCCAGCAGCTTAGGTTTGCGGGAGGGCTCCTACAATGAGCAGTTCTTC. Based on the CDR3 plus reference TRBV7-9 and TRBJ2-1, the full variable domain is DTGVSQNPRHKITKRGQNVTFRCDPISEHNRLYWYRQTLGQGPEFLTYFQNEAQLEKSRLLSDRFSAERPKGSFSTLEIQRTEQGDSAMYLCASSLGLREGSYNEQFFGPGTRLTVL.

This clone was seen once. The chain links TRBV7-8 to TRBJ1-5; perhaps TRBD1 as D (5 bases). The length of the CDR3 is 15 residues. The germline V gene encodes CDR1 SGHVS and CDR2 FQNEAQ. The ends were cut back, 6 bases at V and 0 bases at J, with 12 bases in the middle. DNA of the CDR3: TGTGCCAGCAGGGCTCACGACAGTAGCAATCAGCCCCAGCATTTT. Translation gives CASRAHDSSNQPQHF.

V usage is TRBV29-1 and J usage is TRBJ2-5; 8 nucleotides align to TRBD1. The length of the CDR3 is 13 residues. Germline CDR1 is SQVTM and CDR2 is ANQGSEA. Here the CDR3 reads CGFRGLGLETQYF. The CDR3 region has the DNA TGCGGGTTCAGGGGGCTGGGGTTGGAGACCCAGTACTTC.

This clone was detected only a few times. The rearrangement uses TRBV19 and TRBJ1-5; 10 nucleotides align to TRBD1. V was pared by 6 bases and J by 6 bases, with 8 bases of the junction left unmatched. The CDR3 extends over 15 amino acids. Germline assignment: CDR1 LNHDA and CDR2 SQIVND (reference sequence). The CDR3 DNA sequence: TGTGCCAGTAGGGCCGGGACAGGGGAGCGTCAGCCCCAGCATTTT. Residues: CASRAGTGERQPQHF.

The J gene is TRBJ1-1, the V gene TRBV6-1, with D perhaps TRBD1 (5 bases). This CDR3 region has 14 residues. Looked up from germline, CDR1 is MNHNS and CDR2 is SASEGT. The germline V and J ends were trimmed by 6 bases and 3 bases, with 14 bases remaining between them. CDR3 amino acids: CASSGGGSDTEAFF. CDR3 DNA sequence: TGTGCCAGCAGCGGGGGGGGGAGTGACACTGAAGCTTTCTTT.

In this sample, this clone turned up once. J is TRBJ2-2 and V is TRBV27, with 8 bases that match TRBD1. The CDR3 sequence is 15 residues long. J lost 5 bases, V lost 0 bases, and 2 bases had no gene match. The germline V gene has CDR1 MNHEY and CDR2 SMNVEV (reference sequence). The chain's CDR3 is CASSLSTGGTGELFF. The CDR3 bases are TGTGCCAGCAGTTTATCAACAGGGGGTACCGGGGAGCTGTTTTTT.

This clone was seen more than once but under ten times. V gene TRBV5-6 combines with J gene TRBJ1-6; D unclear. The CDR3 is 14 amino acids. Germline V gene lookup returns CDR1 SGHDT and CDR2 YYEEEE. With 4 bases removed from V and 8 bases from J, the gap between germline ends came to 13 bases. This CDR3 is CASSGDGRDSPLHF. The DNA of the CDR3 is TGTGCCAGCAGCGGTGATGGTAGAGATTCACCCCTCCACTTT. Complete variable domain (other parts from reference TRBV5-6 and TRBJ1-6): DAGVTQSPTHLIKTRGQQVTLRCSPKSGHDTVSWYQQALGQGPQFIFQYYEEEERQRGNFPDRFSGHQFPNYSSELNVNALLLGDSALYLCASSGDGRDSPLHFGNGTRLTVT.

The J gene is TRBJ2-7, the V gene TRBV5-4; 7 bases are a match to TRBD2. V was pared by 3 bases and J by 9 bases, with 6 bases of the junction left unmatched. Germline loops: CDR1 SGHNT, CDR2 YYREEE (reference sequence). The CDR3 has 12 residues. The chain's CDR3 is CASSWSGTMQYF. In DNA form, the CDR3 reads TGTGCCAGCAGCTGGAGCGGGACCATGCAGTACTTC.

The J gene is TRBJ2-6, the V gene TRBV6-4; maybe TRBD1 (6 bases). The CDR3 contains 16 residues. The V gene's germline CDR1 is MRHNA and CDR2 SNTAGT. V was clipped by 4 bases and J by 4 bases, with 14 bases between them. The CDR3 bases are TGTGCCAGCAGTGCCAGGGGTGCGACCGGGGCCAACGTCCTGACTTTC. It yields the protein CASSARGATGANVLTF.

The chain combines TRBV18 with TRBJ2-3; D is ambiguous. Germline-derived CDR1 and CDR2 are KGHSH and LQKENI. There are 17 residues in the CDR3. Trimming stripped 1 base from V and 1 base from J, with 15 bases between. For the CDR3, the DNA is TGTGCCAGCTCACCACTTGGGCTTAGTGTTGGCACAGATACGCAGTATTTT. It yields the protein CASSPLGLSVGTDTQYF.

V gene TRBV18 combines with J gene TRBJ2-1; 8 bases agree with TRBD2. CDR3 length equals 14 residues. V lost 3 bases to trimming and J lost 9 bases; unmatched junction nucleotides: 7. Germline CDR1 is KGHSH and CDR2 is LQKENI. CDR3 sequence reads: CASSPQGTSSEQFF. The CDR3 coding sequence is TGTGCCAGCTCACCTCAAGGGACTAGTAGTGAGCAGTTCTTC.

This sequence joins TRBV9 and TRBJ1-5; D may be TRBD1 (6 bases). Trimming took 4 bases from V and 7 from J, leaving 15 bases between them. The CDR3 is 14 amino acids. From germline, CDR1 is SGDLS and CDR2 YYNGEE. In nucleotides, the CDR3 is TGTGCCAGCAGCAGAGGGGGGGCAGGGCAGCCCCAGCATTTT. Translation gives CASSRGGAGQPQHF.

This clone was observed a handful of times. The chain carries TRBV5-4 and TRBJ2-1, with 7 bases fitting TRBD2. J gave up 6 bases and V 2 bases, and 8 bases lay outside the gene matches. The germline CDR1 and CDR2 sequences are SGHNT and YYREEE (reference sequence). This CDR3 contains 15 residues. In nucleotides, the CDR3 is TGTGCCAGCAGCTTTTACCGGGAGGATGTCAATGAGCAGTTCTTC. This translates into CASSFYREDVNEQFF. Drawing the rest from reference TRBV5-4 and TRBJ2-1, the complete variable domain is ETGVTQSPTHLIKTRGQQVTLRCSSQSGHNTVSWYQQALGQGPQFIFQYYREEENGRGNFPPRFSGLQFPNYSSELNVNALELDDSALYLCASSFYREDVNEQFFGPGTRLTVL.

The rearrangement links TRBV11-3 to TRBJ2-1, with D perhaps TRBD1 (6 bases). The CDR3 length is 15 residues. V dropped 1 base and J dropped 1 base, with 8 bases sitting between them. Germline V gene lookup returns CDR1 SGHNT and CDR2 YENEEA. CDR3: CASSLGQDSYNEQFF. The CDR3 DNA sequence: TGTGCCAGCAGCTTAGGACAGGATTCCTACAATGAGCAGTTCTTC.

This chain connects TRBV7-2 to TRBJ2-7, with TRBD2 matching 9 bases. The CDR3 runs to 15 residues. Losses at the gene ends were 5 bases for V and 4 bases for J; bases not matched to a gene: 9. The V gene's germline CDR1 is SGHTA and CDR2 FQGNSA. Here the CDR3 DNA reads TGTGCCAGCAGCGTACAGGGTCTAGCGGGATACGAGCAGTACTTC. Translation gives CASSVQGLAGYEQYF. Full variable domain (missing parts from reference TRBV7-2 and TRBJ2-7): GAGVSQSPSNKVTEKGKDVELRCDPISGHTALYWYRQSLGQGLEFLIYFQGNSAPDKSGLPSDRFSAERTGGSVSTLTIQRTQQEDSAVYLCASSVQGLAGYEQYFGPGTRLTVT.

The rearrangement joins TRBV29-1 to TRBJ2-3; TRBD2 aligns across 7 bases. The CDR3 loop spans 14 amino acids. Germline V gives CDR1 SQVTM, CDR2 ANQGSEA. V shed 1 base, J shed 2 bases, and the junction held 3 bases outside the gene matches. This CDR3 is CSVEVGTNTDTQYF. CDR3 sequence (DNA): TGCAGCGTTGAAGTGGGGACTAACACAGATACGCAGTATTTT.

The chain is built from TRBV30 and TRBJ2-5, with D unresolved. The CDR3 has 12 amino acids. The germline V gene encodes CDR1 GTSNPN and CDR2 SVGIG (reference sequence). V was cut by 3 bases and J by 2 bases, with 7 bases left in between. CDR3 region: CAWSPQQETQYF. The CDR3 DNA is TGTGCCTGGAGCCCCCAACAAGAGACCCAGTACTTC.